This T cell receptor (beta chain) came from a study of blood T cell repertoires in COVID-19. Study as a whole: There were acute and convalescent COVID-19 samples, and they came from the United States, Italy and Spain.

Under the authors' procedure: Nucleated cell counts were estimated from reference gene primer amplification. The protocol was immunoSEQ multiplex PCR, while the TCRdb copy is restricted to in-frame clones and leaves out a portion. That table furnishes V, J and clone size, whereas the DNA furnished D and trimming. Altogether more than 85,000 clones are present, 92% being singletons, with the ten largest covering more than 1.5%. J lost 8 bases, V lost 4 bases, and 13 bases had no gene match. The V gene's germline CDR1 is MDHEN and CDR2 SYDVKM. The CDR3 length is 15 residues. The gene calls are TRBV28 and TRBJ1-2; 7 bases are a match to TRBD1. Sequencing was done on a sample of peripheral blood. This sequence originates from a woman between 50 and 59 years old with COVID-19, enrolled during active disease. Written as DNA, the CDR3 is TGTGCCAGCAGTTCGTTTCCAAAGGGGGCGCGGGGCTACACCTTC. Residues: CASSSFPKGARGYTF.